This T cell receptor (beta chain) was obtained from a study of blood T cell repertoires in COVID-19. Across the study: Material from acute and convalescent COVID-19 was sourced from the United States, Italy and Spain. Sources were T cells, B-cell-depleted T cells, or PBMCs; the material itself was cDNA or gDNA.

As handled by the study authors: Estimates of nucleated cell counts were drawn from the amplification of reference gene primers. The method was immunoSEQ multiplex PCR; TCRdb's version includes in-frame clones alone and lacks a portion of them. That table gives V, J and clone size, and the DNA gave D and trimming. The profile covers about 83,000 clones, with about 90% appearing a single time and roughly 3.1% taken by the ten largest. The receptor's source is a woman aged 45-65 years with active or convalescent COVID-19. The sample taken for sequencing was peripheral blood.

The CDR3 DNA reads TGTGCCAGCAGGGACAGGCAAGACTCTGGAAACACCATATATTTT. Amino acid sequence: CASRDRQDSGNTIYF. The gene calls are TRBV6-5 and TRBJ1-3; 7 nucleotides line up with TRBD1. Looked up from germline, CDR1 is MNHEY and CDR2 is SVGAGI. Trimming cost V 6 bases and J 0 bases; bases outside gene matches: 5. CDR3 length: 15 amino acids.